Sequencing of this T cell receptor beta chain was carried out in a study of blood T cell repertoires in COVID-19. Here immunoSEQ multiplex PCR was the method, and the copy in TCRdb shows in-frame clones only, minus some. The sample carries fewer than 300,000 clones, 75% to 95% recorded once. Sequencing was done on a sample of PBMCs or T cells enriched from blood (not recorded which). This TCR was sampled from a woman aged 25 to 39 who had recovered from COVID-19.

This CDR3 is CAWSGDRVAKLFF. CDR3 nucleotides: TGTGCCTGGAGCGGGGACAGGGTGGCAAAACTGTTTTTT. The chain uses TRBV30 and TRBJ1-4, with 9 bases aligning to TRBD1. The V and J ends lost 3 bases and 10 bases, in that order; junction bases with no gene match: 6. CDR1 and CDR2 from the germline V gene are GTSNPN and SVGIG (reference sequence). The CDR3 spans 13 residues.